Given below is one T cell receptor (beta chain) in context. This clonotype has more than one count but fewer than ten. Its target antigen remains unknown. No quality values exist for individual bases; no much larger clone is one base distant. TCR cDNA was made using 5'RACE template switching, a step that added a universal primer site and unique molecular identifiers. Priming of cDNA synthesis was performed from both the TCR alpha and TCR beta constant segments. Library amplification used two PCR steps, and the second PCR step added sample barcodes and sequencing adapters. Sequencing of libraries was performed on Illumina HiSeq 2500 (2x100 bp) or NovaSeq (2x150 bp). In the paper's pipeline: MIGEC handled demultiplexing of reads and collapsing into UMI consensus sequences, while MiXCR performed V(D)J alignment. Vaccine-responding clonotypes were identified with edgeR using replicate PBMC samples, with FDR below 0.01 and a log2 fold change above 5 up to day 15 being required. Bulk clonotypes were assigned CD4 or CD8 identity according to which sequenced CD4 or CD8 repertoire held them at higher abundance. TCRdb ran its own pipeline on the public reads, namely fastp trimming at Q25 and MiXCR clone calling, and kept in-frame beta chains. Each CDR3 protein appears once, grouped with its most common genes and DNA. Clone size and V and J calls follow TCRdb, not the original study. This sample gives some 670,000 distinct CDR3 sequences in total; about 12% of them show up just once. The ten biggest clones cover more than 12% of the sample.

This entry belongs to a study of T cells after yellow fever vaccination (dated by TCRdb to the late 2010s). At the level of the whole study: Libraries from fractions with low cell numbers were prepared with the SMART-Seq v4 Ultra Low Input RNA kit. To track T-cell clones before and after primary and booster YFV17D yellow fever vaccination, bulk TCR alpha and beta repertoires were sequenced longitudinally. Two healthy male donors, one aged 18 to 29 and one aged 30 to 40 years, made up the cohort. Blood samples were taken at several timepoints before and after primary and secondary immunization, and bulk PBMC replicates and cell subsets were isolated.

The treatment or condition label, as the study defines it: live attenuated yellow fever vaccine strain. At each blood-draw timepoint, two biological replicates of bulk PBMCs were obtained. A standard Ficoll-Paque protocol was used to isolate PBMCs from peripheral blood. TriZol was used to extract RNA from bulk PBMCs, CD4 and CD8 fractions, and dextramer-positive and dextramer-negative fractions. V is pared back by 2 bases and J by 9 bases, with 11 bases lying between the germline termini. There are 12 amino acids in the CDR3, from cysteine to phenylalanine inclusive. Of all the DNA, just the CDR3 is kept, 36 bases in frame from base 1. CDR1 is given as MDHEN and CDR2 as SYDVKM, both from the germline V gene. Results and caveats for the whole study, not just this receptor: Because the study included only a couple of donors, the extent to which the findings can be generalized is limited. After the booster, most of the clones that had expanded following primary vaccination were detected again (roughly 96% of CD4 and 80% to 90% of CD8), which suggests that memory was broadly maintained. Compared with the primary T-cell response, the secondary T-cell response was faster but weaker, reaching its peak on day 5 rather than on day 15. A small fraction of clonotypes appeared in both the CD4 and CD8 compartments, likely as a result of convergent recombination. Computational filtering was needed because FACS-sorted repertoires could contain abundant contaminating clonotypes from the bulk population.

This TCR came from a young man who received the YFV17D yellow fever vaccine. This material consisted of PBMCs, taken on the day of the yellow fever booster vaccination. This sequence uses TRBV28 and TRBJ2-7; no D gene can be assigned with confidence. The sequence in DNA is TGTGCCAGCAGTTTACTGTTGAGGACGCAGTACTTC. Translated, it gives CASSLLLRTQYF.